The 28 T cell receptor beta chains in this list originate from one sample, sequenced in a study of CD4+ T cells in melanoma. Repertoires were generated with immunoSEQ multiplex PCR, while TCRdb's copy carries only in-frame clones and drops some. Of about 9,900 clones listed, approximately 68% are singletons. Sequenced: cells from a culture (not recorded whether cultured in vitro). The receptors shown here come from a human donor with melanoma.

The chain combines TRBV7-3 with TRBJ2-2; D is possibly TRBD1 or TRBD2 (6 bases each). The CDR3 totals 15 residues. The germline gives CDR1 SGHTA, CDR2 FQGTGA. With 4 bases removed from V and 5 bases from J, the gap between germline ends came to 14 bases. The CDR3 coding sequence is TGTGCCAGCAGCTCGTTCGGGGGCCAAACCGGGGAGCTGTTTTTT. Translating gives CASSSFGGQTGELFF. Using reference TRBV7-3 and TRBJ2-2 for the parts outside the CDR3, the full variable domain is GAGVSQTPSNKVTEKGKYVELRCDPISGHTALYWYRQSLGQGPEFLIYFQGTGAADDSGLPNDRFFAVRPEGSVSTLKIQRTERGDSAVYLCASSSFGGQTGELFFGEGSRLTVL.

This rearrangement joins TRBV7-9 to TRBJ2-5; TRBD1 matches 10 bases. Trimming cost V 4 bases and J 4 bases; bases outside gene matches: 6. This CDR3 is 15 amino acids long. Germline CDR1 reads SEHNR; CDR2 reads FQNEAQ (reference sequence). The CDR3 spells CASSSRDRGRETQYF. CDR3 DNA: TGTGCCAGCAGCTCCCGGGACAGGGGAAGAGAGACCCAGTACTTC.

V usage is TRBV7-3 and J usage is TRBJ1-6; D gene uncertain. The V gene's germline CDR1 is SGHTA and CDR2 FQGTGA. This CDR3 comprises 14 residues. Deletions cut 5 bases from V and 7 bases from J, with 12 bases between. CDR3 in amino acids: CASSAFGGNSPLHF. The CDR3 region has the DNA TGTGCCAGCAGCGCCTTTGGAGGGAATTCACCCCTCCACTTT. The variable domain in full, completed from reference TRBV7-3 and TRBJ1-6, reads GAGVSQTPSNKVTEKGKYVELRCDPISGHTALYWYRQSLGQGPEFLIYFQGTGAADDSGLPNDRFFAVRPEGSVSTLKIQRTERGDSAVYLCASSAFGGNSPLHFGNGTRLTVT.

The chain joins TRBV2 to TRBJ2-3; 7 bases are shared with TRBD2. Trimming cost V 11 bases and J 1 base; bases outside gene matches: 6. CDR3 length equals 13 residues. Germline CDR1 SNHLY, CDR2 FYNNEI. CDR3 nucleotide sequence: TGTGCCGGGAAACGGGGGGGCACAGATACGCAGTATTTT. This encodes CAGKRGGTDTQYF.

This clone was picked up a small number of times. CDR3 protein: CASSQTGELFF. DNA of the CDR3: TGTGCCAGCAGTCAAACCGGGGAGCTGTTTTTT. The chain combines TRBV5-4 with TRBJ2-2, with D unresolved. This CDR3 spans 11 amino acids. V lost 5 bases and J 5 bases, leaving 4 bases between the germline ends. CDR1 is SGHNT and CDR2 is YYREEE in the germline V gene (reference sequence).

The rearrangement links TRBV6-5 to TRBJ2-5; 8 bases are shared with TRBD1. Germline V lookup: CDR1 MNHEY, CDR2 SVGAGI. The CDR3 contains 14 residues. J was trimmed by 5 bases and V by 2 bases; bases with no gene match: 4. The CDR3: CASSYMTGAETQYF. Written as DNA, the CDR3 is TGTGCCAGCAGTTACATGACAGGGGCGGAGACCCAGTACTTC.

This clone showed up just once. This chain links TRBV5-5 with TRBJ1-2; 7 bases fit TRBD1. V trimming: 4 bases; J trimming: 4 bases; junction bases outside the gene matches: 4. This CDR3 has 13 amino acids. Germline CDR1 is SGHKS and CDR2 is YYEKEE (reference sequence). The CDR3 nucleotides are TGTGCCAGCAGCAACAGGGGAGGCTATGGCTACACCTTC. It codes for CASSNRGGYGYTF.

The chain uses TRBV6-5 and TRBJ2-5; D is possibly TRBD1 (5 bases). Germline CDR1 reads MNHEY; CDR2 reads SVGAGI. The CDR3 covers 14 residues. V was clipped by 6 bases and J by 2 bases, with 13 bases between them. CDR3 DNA: TGTGCCAGCAGGCCTGACAGATTACAAGAGACCCAGTACTTC. Its protein product is CASRPDRLQETQYF.

A few counts support this clone. CDR3 sequence reads: CASSTDNRGGQPQHF. The CDR3 nucleotides read TGTGCCAGTAGTACCGATAACAGGGGCGGTCAGCCCCAGCATTTT. The chain employs TRBV19 and TRBJ1-5; TRBD1 agrees at 7 bases. The CDR3 sequence is 15 residues long. The V gene's germline CDR1 is LNHDA and CDR2 SQIVND (reference sequence). With 4 bases clipped from V and 6 bases from J, the junction kept 9 bases outside the gene matches.

This clone appeared a single time. This chain uses TRBV12-5 with TRBJ2-7; 7 bases are a match to TRBD1. This CDR3 region has 15 residues. The germline CDR1 and CDR2 sequences are LGHNT and FRNRAP. Losses at the gene ends were 6 bases for V and 5 bases for J; bases not matched to a gene: 13. The CDR3 is CASGQRTGASDEQYF. As DNA, the CDR3 is TGTGCTAGTGGCCAGAGAACAGGGGCCAGCGACGAGCAGTACTTC.

In its sample, this clone was seen a few times. This CDR3 is CATRAGAADTQYF. CDR3 coding DNA: TGTGCCACCAGAGCGGGGGCGGCAGATACGCAGTATTTT. The chain uses TRBV19 and TRBJ2-3; TRBD2 matches 8 bases. Germline V CDR1 and CDR2: LNHDA, SQIVND (reference sequence). The CDR3 has 13 amino acids. Unmatched junction bases numbered 7, after V lost 10 bases and J lost 4 bases.

The chain has TRBV10-3 and TRBJ2-7; no clear D gene. Germline-derived CDR1 and CDR2 are ENHRY and SYGVKD. The CDR3 is 11 amino acids. Trimming pared 4 bases from V and 7 bases from J, leaving 8 bases between. The CDR3 loop reads CAISGWKEQYF. The DNA for the CDR3 is TGTGCCATCAGTGGCTGGAAGGAGCAGTACTTC.

This clone was seen a few times. V usage is TRBV2 and J usage is TRBJ1-3, with D tentatively TRBD1 (5 bases). The germline gives CDR1 SNHLY, CDR2 FYNNEI. V lost 6 bases to trimming and J lost 1 base, with 10 bases between them. The CDR3 has 14 residues. The CDR3 loop reads CASRPRVSGNTIYF. The CDR3, as DNA: TGTGCCAGCAGGCCCAGGGTTTCTGGAAACACCATATATTTT.

The rearrangement joins TRBV5-1 to TRBJ1-1, with 7 bases lining up with TRBD1. Germline-derived CDR1 and CDR2 are SGHRS and YFSETQ. V gave up 6 bases and J gave up 4 bases; unmatched junction bases: 9. The CDR3 consists of 14 residues. CDR3 bases: TGCGCCAGCAAGTGGACAGGCGTTGGCACTGAAGCTTTCTTT. Translated: CASKWTGVGTEAFF.

V usage is TRBV18 and J usage is TRBJ1-1; D is undetermined. Deletions cut 0 bases from V and 3 bases from J, with 11 bases between. The CDR3 sequence is 15 residues long. Germline-derived CDR1 and CDR2 are KGHSH and LQKENI. CDR3 DNA: TGTGCCAGCTCACCACCGGGTTCAAGGGACACTGAAGCTTTCTTT. Encoded protein: CASSPPGSRDTEAFF.

V is TRBV6-6 and J is TRBJ2-1; no definite D call. Germline V lookup: CDR1 MNHNY, CDR2 SVGAGI (reference sequence). The germline V and J ends were trimmed by 2 bases and 0 bases, with 5 bases remaining between them. The CDR3 length is 14 residues. In DNA form, the CDR3 reads TGTGCCAGCAGTTACAGCCTCTCCTACAATGAGCAGTTCTTC. Translated, it gives CASSYSLSYNEQFF.

There are a few counts of this clone. V gene TRBV4-1 combines with J gene TRBJ2-7, with D tentatively TRBD1 (5 bases). Between the trimmed V and J ends, which lost 3 bases and 4 bases, there was a span of 10 bases. CDR1 and CDR2 from the germline V gene are MGHRA and YSYEKL. The CDR3 consists of 13 residues. The CDR3 coding sequence is TGCGCCAGCAGCCATTACAGGAGTTACGAGCAGTACTTC. Protein sequence: CASSHYRSYEQYF.

The V and J genes are TRBV5-1 and TRBJ1-2; 7 nucleotides align to TRBD1. Germline V gives CDR1 SGHRS, CDR2 YFSETQ. V trimming: 0 bases; J trimming: 7 bases; junction bases outside the gene matches: 6. The CDR3 covers 14 residues. CDR3 DNA: TGCGCCAGCAGCTTGGGCGACAGGGCGGGTGGCTACACCTTC. The encoded protein is CASSLGDRAGGYTF.

The chain recombines TRBV7-9 with TRBJ1-2; D unclear. The CDR3 consists of 12 residues. Trimming pared 1 base from V and 2 bases from J, leaving 2 bases between. Germline CDR1 reads SEHNR; CDR2 reads FQNEAQ (reference sequence). Here the CDR3 DNA reads TGTGCCAGCAGCTTAGACAACTATGGCTACACCTTC. Residues: CASSLDNYGYTF.

This sequence joins TRBV7-2 and TRBJ1-2; 7 positions match TRBD1. The V gene's germline CDR1 is SGHTA and CDR2 FQGNSA. There are 13 residues in the CDR3. With 2 bases clipped from V and 4 bases from J, the junction kept 1 base outside the gene matches. CDR3 bases: TGTGCCAGCAGCTTACAGGGGGGCTATGGCTACACCTTC. This translates into CASSLQGGYGYTF.

V and J are TRBV5-1 and TRBJ2-3; 8 bases map to TRBD2. This CDR3 region has 15 residues. Trimming at V came to 1 base and at J to 6 bases, leaving 7 bases not matched to a gene. Germline V lookup: CDR1 SGHRS, CDR2 YFSETQ. The CDR3 spells CASSLLARGVDTQYF. The CDR3 region has the DNA TGCGCCAGCAGCTTGTTGGCGCGGGGGGTGGATACGCAGTATTTT.

The chain recombines TRBV9 with TRBJ1-2; 7 positions agree with TRBD1. With V trimmed by 4 bases and J by 0 bases, 9 bases remained unmatched. The CDR3 has 16 residues. CDR1 is SGDLS, CDR2 YYNGEE, per germline. The CDR3 reads CASSPRQGSPNYGYTF. The DNA of the CDR3 is TGTGCCAGCAGCCCCCGACAGGGATCACCTAACTATGGCTACACCTTC.

V usage is TRBV23-1 and J usage is TRBJ2-7; TRBD2 is a possible D gene (5 bases). TRBV23-1 has ORF status, its function being uncertain. Trimming left V 8 bases short and J 0 bases short, with 14 bases between. The CDR3 contains 14 residues. The CDR3 sequence: CASVEVRTSYEQYF. The CDR3 DNA reads TGCGCCAGCGTGGAGGTCCGAACCTCCTACGAGCAGTACTTC.

This rearrangement joins TRBV4-1 to TRBJ2-5, with 9 bases matching TRBD2. CDR3 length: 16 amino acids. Germline values: CDR1 MGHRA, CDR2 YSYEKL. V gave up 3 bases and J gave up 5 bases; unmatched junction bases: 10. CDR3 in amino acids: CASSQLLRGGVETQYF. CDR3 DNA sequence: TGCGCCAGCAGCCAGCTTTTGCGGGGGGGCGTTGAGACCCAGTACTTC.

The J gene is TRBJ1-5, the V gene TRBV19; the match to TRBD1 covers 10 bases. Germline CDR1 LNHDA, CDR2 SQIVND (reference sequence). This CDR3 has 18 amino acids. V gave up 4 bases and J gave up 1 base; unmatched junction bases: 10. The CDR3 sequence is CASSRQGAISGSNQPQHF. The CDR3 DNA reads as TGTGCCAGTAGTAGACAGGGGGCGATATCGGGGAGCAATCAGCCCCAGCATTTT.

CDR3 region: CASSRGAGANVLTF. CDR3 nucleotide sequence: TGTGCCAGCAGCCGGGGGGCTGGGGCCAACGTCCTGACTTTC. The chain carries TRBV7-8 and TRBJ2-6, with 7 bases that match TRBD2. The CDR3 runs 14 residues. Germline V CDR1 and CDR2: SGHVS, FQNEAQ. V was clipped by 5 bases and J by 2 bases; unmatched bases: 0.

The chain combines TRBV4-1 with TRBJ1-6; 7 bases map to TRBD1. Germline trimming cut 6 bases from V and 2 bases from J; bases unmatched to any gene: 13. CDR3 length: 18 residues. The germline V gene has CDR1 MGHRA and CDR2 YSYEKL. CDR3 residues: CASRDRTLPIAYNSPLHF. The CDR3 nucleotides are TGCGCCAGCAGGGACAGGACGCTTCCCATCGCCTATAATTCACCCCTCCACTTT.

V usage is TRBV6-5 and J usage is TRBJ2-3, with a weak D call TRBD1 (6 bases). CDR1 and CDR2 from the germline V gene are MNHEY and SVGAGI. The ends were cut back, 6 bases at V and 2 bases at J, with 12 bases in the middle. This CDR3 comprises 14 residues. The CDR3 loop is CASSPGQYTDTQYF. DNA of the CDR3: TGTGCCAGCAGCCCAGGACAGTACACAGATACGCAGTATTTT.